This T cell receptor (beta chain) is from a study of Ad26.COV2.S vaccination and SARS-CoV-2 variants. Study-wide background: Donor participated within the Ad26.COV2.S arm of the COV1001 trial. Ad26.COV2.S given intramuscularly, once or twice 56 days apart.

Treatment described: roughly 19 received Ad26.COV2.S at low or high dose, single or two shots; roughly five received placebo; per-sample allocation not given. The study sampled participants on day 63 after the first vaccine or placebo injection. V shed 0 bases and J 4 bases; nucleotides not matched to a gene: 6. CDR3 size: 16 residues. Germline lookup yields CDR1 SGHTA and CDR2 FQGTGA. Study results and caveats: Substantial breadth was reportedly displayed by spike-specific CD8+ and CD4+ T cell responses after vaccination. Vaccine and placebo groups showed comparable non-spike TCR breadth.

Remarks on this clone: Antigen: not known.

Method: immunoSEQ multiplex PCR; TCRdb's copy keeps in-frame clones and lacks some. The data hold fewer than 500,000 clones, with roughly 87% observed a single time. The sequencing here drew on peripheral blood, taken in a trial of Ad26.COV2.S vaccine versus placebo. The TCR was taken from a person between 18 and 65 years old who received the Ad26.COV2.S COVID-19 vaccine or a placebo. The chain joins TRBV7-3 to TRBJ2-4; 7 bases are a match to TRBD2. This chain's CDR3 is CASSLTRHGGKNIQYF. DNA for the CDR3: TGTGCCAGCAGCTTAACCCGTCACGGGGGGAAAAACATTCAGTACTTC. Based on the CDR3 plus reference TRBV7-3 and TRBJ2-4, the full variable domain is GAGVSQTPSNKVTEKGKYVELRCDPISGHTALYWYRQSLGQGPEFLIYFQGTGAADDSGLPNDRFFAVRPEGSVSTLKIQRTERGDSAVYLCASSLTRHGGKNIQYFGAGTRLSVL.